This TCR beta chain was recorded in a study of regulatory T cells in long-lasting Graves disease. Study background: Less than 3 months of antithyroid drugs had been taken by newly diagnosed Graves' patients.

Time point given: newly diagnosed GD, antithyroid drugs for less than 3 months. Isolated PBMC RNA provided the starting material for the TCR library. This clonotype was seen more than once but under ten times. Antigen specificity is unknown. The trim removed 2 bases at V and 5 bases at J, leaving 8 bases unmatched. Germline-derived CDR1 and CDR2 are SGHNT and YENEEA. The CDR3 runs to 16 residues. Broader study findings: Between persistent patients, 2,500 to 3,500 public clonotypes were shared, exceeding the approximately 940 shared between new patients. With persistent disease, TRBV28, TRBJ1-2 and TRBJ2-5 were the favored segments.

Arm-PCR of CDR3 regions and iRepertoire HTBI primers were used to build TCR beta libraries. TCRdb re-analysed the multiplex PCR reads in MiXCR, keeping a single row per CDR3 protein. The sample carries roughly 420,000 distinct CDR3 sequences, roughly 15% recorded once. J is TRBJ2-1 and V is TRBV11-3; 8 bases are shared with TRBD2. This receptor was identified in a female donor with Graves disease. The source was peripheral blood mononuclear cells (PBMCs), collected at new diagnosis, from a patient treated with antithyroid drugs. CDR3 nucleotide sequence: TGTGCCAGCAGCTTAACTCTAGCGGGTCAAGACAATGAGCAGTTCTTC. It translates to CASSLTLAGQDNEQFF.